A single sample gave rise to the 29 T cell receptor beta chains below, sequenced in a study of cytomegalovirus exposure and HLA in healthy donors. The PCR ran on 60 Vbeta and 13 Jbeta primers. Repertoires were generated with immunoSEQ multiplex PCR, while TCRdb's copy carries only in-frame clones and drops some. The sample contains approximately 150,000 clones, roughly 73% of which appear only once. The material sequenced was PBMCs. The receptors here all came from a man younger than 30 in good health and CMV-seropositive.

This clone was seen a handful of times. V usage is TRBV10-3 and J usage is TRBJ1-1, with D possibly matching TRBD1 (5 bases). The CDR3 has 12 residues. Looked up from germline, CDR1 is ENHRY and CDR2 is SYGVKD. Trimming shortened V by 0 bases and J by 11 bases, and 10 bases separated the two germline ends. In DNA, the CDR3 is TGTGCCATCAGTGAGTCCCGGGGGTTGGCTTTCTTT. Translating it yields CAISESRGLAFF.

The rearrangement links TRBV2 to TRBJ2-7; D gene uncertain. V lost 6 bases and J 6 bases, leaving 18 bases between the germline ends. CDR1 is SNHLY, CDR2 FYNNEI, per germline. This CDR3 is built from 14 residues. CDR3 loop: CASRTGFRLGEQYF. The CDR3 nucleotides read TGTGCCAGCAGAACCGGGTTTAGGTTGGGCGAGCAGTACTTC. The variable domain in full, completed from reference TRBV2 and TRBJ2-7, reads EPEVTQTPSHQVTQMGQEVILRCVPISNHLYFYWYRQILGQKVEFLVSFYNNEISEKSEIFDDQFSVERPDGSNFTLKIRSTKLEDSAMYFCASRTGFRLGEQYFGPGTRLTVT.

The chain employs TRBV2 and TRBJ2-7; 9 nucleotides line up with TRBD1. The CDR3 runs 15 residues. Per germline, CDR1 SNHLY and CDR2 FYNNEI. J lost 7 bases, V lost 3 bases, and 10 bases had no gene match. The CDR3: CASSEGQGLGWEQYF. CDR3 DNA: TGTGCCAGCAGTGAGGGACAGGGACTTGGTTGGGAGCAGTACTTC.

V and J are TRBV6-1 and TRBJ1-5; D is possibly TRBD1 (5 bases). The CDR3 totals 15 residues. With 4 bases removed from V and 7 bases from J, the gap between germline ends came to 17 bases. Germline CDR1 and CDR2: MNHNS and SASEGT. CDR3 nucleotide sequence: TGTGCCAGCAGTGCTGTATGGACCGGGGGGCAGCCCCAGCATTTT. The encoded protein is CASSAVWTGGQPQHF.

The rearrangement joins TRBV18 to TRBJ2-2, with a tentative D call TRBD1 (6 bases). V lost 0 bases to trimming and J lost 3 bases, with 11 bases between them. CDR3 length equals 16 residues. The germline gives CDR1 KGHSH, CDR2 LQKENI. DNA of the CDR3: TGTGCCAGCTCACCACCGGGGGCTGGGGACACCGGGGAGCTGTTTTTT. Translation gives CASSPPGAGDTGELFF.

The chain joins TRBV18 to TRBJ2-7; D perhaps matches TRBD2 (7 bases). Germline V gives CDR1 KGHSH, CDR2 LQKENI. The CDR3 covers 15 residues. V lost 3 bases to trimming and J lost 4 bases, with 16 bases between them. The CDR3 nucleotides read TGTGCCAGCTCACCGGGGGCGGGAGCGAAGTACGAGCAGTACTTC. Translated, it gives CASSPGAGAKYEQYF.

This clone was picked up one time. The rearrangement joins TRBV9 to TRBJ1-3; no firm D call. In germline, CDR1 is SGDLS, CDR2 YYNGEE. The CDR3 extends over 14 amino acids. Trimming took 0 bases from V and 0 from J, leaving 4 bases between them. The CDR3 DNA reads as TGTGCCAGCAGCGTAGGCAGCTCTGGAAACACCATATATTTT. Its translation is CASSVGSSGNTIYF.

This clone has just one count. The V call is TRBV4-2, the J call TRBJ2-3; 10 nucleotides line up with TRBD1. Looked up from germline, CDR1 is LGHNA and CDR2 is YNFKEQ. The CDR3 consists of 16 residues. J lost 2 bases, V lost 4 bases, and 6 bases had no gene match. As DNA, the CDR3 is TGTGCCAGCAGCCCCCGGGACAGGGGCCTCACAGATACGCAGTATTTT. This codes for CASSPRDRGLTDTQYF.

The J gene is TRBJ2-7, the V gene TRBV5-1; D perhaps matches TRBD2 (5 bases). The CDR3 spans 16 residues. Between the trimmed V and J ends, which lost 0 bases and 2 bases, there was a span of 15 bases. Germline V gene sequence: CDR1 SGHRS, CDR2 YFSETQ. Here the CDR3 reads CASSLGGLVGAYEQYF. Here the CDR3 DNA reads TGCGCCAGCAGCTTGGGAGGGCTAGTAGGCGCCTACGAGCAGTACTTC.

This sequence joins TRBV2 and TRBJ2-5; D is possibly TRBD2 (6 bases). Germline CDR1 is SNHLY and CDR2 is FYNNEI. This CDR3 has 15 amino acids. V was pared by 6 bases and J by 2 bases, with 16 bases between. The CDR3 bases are TGTGCCAGCAGGAGGGCTAGCGTATCTCAAGAGACCCAGTACTTC. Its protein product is CASRRASVSQETQYF.

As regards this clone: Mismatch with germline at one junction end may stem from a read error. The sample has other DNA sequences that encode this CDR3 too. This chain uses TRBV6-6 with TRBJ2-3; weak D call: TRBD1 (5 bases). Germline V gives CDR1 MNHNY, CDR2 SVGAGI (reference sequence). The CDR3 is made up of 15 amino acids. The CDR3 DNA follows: TGTGCCAGCAGTTACTCATCCGGACAACCAGATACGCAGTATTTC. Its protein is CASSYSSGQPDTQYF.

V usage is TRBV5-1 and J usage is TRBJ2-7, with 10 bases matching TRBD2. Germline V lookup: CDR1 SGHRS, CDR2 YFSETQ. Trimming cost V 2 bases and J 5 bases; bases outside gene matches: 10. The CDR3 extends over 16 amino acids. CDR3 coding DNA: TGCGCCAGCAGCTTTCAACCAAGCGGGAGGGTCCACGAGCAGTACTTC. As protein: CASSFQPSGRVHEQYF.

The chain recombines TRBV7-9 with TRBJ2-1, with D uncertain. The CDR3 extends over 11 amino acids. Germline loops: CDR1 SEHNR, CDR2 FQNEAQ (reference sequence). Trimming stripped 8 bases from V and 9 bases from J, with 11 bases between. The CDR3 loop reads CASGSGVEQFF. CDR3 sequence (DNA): TGTGCCAGCGGCTCCGGTGTTGAGCAGTTCTTC.

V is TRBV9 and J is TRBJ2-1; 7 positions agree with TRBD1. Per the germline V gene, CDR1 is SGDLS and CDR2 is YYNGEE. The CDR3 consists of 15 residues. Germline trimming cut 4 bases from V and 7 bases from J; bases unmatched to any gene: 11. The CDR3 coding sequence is TGTGCCAGCAGCACGCGGACAGGCGACTGGAATGAGCAGTTCTTC. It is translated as CASSTRTGDWNEQFF.

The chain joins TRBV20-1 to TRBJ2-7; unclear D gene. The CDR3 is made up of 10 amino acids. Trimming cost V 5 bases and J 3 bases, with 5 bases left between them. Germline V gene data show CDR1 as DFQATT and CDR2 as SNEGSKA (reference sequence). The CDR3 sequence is CSAHFYEQYF. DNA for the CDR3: TGCAGTGCTCATTTCTACGAGCAGTACTTC.

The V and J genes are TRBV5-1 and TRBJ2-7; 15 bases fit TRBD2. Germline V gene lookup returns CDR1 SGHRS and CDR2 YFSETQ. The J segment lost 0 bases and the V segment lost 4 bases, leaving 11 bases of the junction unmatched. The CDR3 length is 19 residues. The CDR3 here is CASSRTSGRADTGSYEQYF. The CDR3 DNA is TGCGCCAGCAGCAGGACTAGCGGGAGGGCCGATACAGGCTCCTACGAGCAGTACTTC.

The CDR3 DNA is TGTGCCAGCAGCTTAGGAAGCGGGGGGAACTACAATGAGCAGTTCTTC. Translating gives CASSLGSGGNYNEQFF. The rearrangement links TRBV7-6 to TRBJ2-1; 9 nucleotides line up with TRBD2. There are 16 residues in the CDR3. The trim removed 1 base at V and 3 bases at J, leaving 4 bases unmatched. From germline, CDR1 is SGHVS and CDR2 FNYEAQ. Drawing the rest from reference TRBV7-6 and TRBJ2-1, the complete variable domain is GAGVSQSPRYKVTKRGQDVALRCDPISGHVSLYWYRQALGQGPEFLTYFNYEAQQDKSGLPNDRFSAERPEGSISTLTIQRTEQRDSAMYRCASSLGSGGNYNEQFFGPGTRLTVL.

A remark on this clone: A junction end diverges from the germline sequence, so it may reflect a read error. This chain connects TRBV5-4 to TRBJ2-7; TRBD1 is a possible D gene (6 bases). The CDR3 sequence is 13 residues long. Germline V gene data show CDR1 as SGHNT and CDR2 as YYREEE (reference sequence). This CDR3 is CASSPRQDGRAHF. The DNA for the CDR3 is TGTGCCAGCAGCCCCAGACAGGATGGGCGGGCGCACTTC. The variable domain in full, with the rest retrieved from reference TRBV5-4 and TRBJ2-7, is ETGVTQSPTHLIKTRGQQVTLRCSSQSGHNTVSWYQQALGQGPQFIFQYYREEENGRGNFPPRFSGLQFPNYSSELNVNALELDDSALYLCASSPRQDGRAHFGPGTRLTVT.

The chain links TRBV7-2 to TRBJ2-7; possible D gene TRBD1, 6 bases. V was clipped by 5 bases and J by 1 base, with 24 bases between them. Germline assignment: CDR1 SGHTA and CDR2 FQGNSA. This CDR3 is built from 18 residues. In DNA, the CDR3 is TGTGCCAGCAGCCTCGGCGGGCAGGGGAGTTTTAGATCCTACGAGCAGTACTTC. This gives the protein CASSLGGQGSFRSYEQYF.

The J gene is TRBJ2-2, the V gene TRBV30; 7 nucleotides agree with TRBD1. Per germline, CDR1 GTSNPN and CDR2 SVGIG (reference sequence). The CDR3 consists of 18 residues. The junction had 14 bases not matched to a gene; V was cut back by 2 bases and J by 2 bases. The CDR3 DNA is TGTGCCTGGAGTCACGGAACCGGGACAGTAATCAACACCGGGGAGCTGTTTTTT. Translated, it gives CAWSHGTGTVINTGELFF.

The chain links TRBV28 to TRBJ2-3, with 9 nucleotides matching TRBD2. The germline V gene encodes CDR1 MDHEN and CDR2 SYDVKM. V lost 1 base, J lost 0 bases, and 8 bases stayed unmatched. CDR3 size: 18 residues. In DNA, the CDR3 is TGTGCCAGCAGTTTATATGGGCCGACTAGCGGCAGCACAGATACGCAGTATTTT. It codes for CASSLYGPTSGSTDTQYF.

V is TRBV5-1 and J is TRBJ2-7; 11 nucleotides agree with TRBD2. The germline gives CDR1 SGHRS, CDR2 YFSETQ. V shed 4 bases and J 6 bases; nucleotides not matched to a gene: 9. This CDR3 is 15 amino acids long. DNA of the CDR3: TGCGCCAGCAGCACCGGGACTAGCGGAGGCGTCGAGCAGTACTTC. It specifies CASSTGTSGGVEQYF.

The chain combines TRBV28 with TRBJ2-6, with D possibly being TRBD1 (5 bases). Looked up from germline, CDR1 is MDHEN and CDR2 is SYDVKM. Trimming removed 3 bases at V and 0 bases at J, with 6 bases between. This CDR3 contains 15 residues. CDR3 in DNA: TGTGCCAGCAGTTTCAGGGTCTCTGGGGCCAACGTCCTGACTTTC. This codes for CASSFRVSGANVLTF.

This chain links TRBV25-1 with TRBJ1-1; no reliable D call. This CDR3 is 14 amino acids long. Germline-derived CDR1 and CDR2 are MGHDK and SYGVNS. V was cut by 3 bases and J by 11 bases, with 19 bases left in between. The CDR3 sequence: CASSEFGASKRAFF. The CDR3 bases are TGTGCCAGCAGTGAGTTTGGCGCGTCCAAGCGGGCTTTCTTT. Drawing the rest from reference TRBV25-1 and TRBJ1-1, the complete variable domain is EADIYQTPRYLVIGTGKKITLECSQTMGHDKMYWYQQDPGMELHLIHYSYGVNSTEKGDLSSESTVSRIRTEHFPLTLESARPSHTSQYLCASSEFGASKRAFFGQGTRLTVV.

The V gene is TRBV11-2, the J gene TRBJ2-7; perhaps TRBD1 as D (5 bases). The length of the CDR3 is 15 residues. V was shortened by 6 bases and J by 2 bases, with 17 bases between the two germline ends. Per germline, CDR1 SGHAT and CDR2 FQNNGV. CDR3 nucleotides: TGTGCCAGCAGGGGATTCAAGGGGTTGGCCTACGAGCAGTACTTC. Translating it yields CASRGFKGLAYEQYF.

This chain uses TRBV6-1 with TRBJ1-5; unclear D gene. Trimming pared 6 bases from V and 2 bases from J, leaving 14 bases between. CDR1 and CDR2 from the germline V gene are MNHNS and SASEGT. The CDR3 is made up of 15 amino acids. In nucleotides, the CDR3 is TGTGCCAGCAGAGACCTCTTGGGCGGCAATCAGCCCCAGCATTTT. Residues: CASRDLLGGNQPQHF.

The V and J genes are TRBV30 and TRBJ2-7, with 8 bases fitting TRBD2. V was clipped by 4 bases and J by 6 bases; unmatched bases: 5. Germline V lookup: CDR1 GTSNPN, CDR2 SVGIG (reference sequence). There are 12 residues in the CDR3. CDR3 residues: CAWNTGGSEQYF. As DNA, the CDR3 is TGTGCCTGGAATACGGGGGGGAGCGAGCAGTACTTC.

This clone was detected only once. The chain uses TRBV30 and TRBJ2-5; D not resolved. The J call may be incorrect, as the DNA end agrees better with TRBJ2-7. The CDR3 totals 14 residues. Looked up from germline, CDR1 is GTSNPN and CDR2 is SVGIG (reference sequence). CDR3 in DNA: TGTGCCTGGAATCCGCAGAGACTGGCCGGCGAGCAGTACTTC. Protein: CAWNPQRLAGEQYF.

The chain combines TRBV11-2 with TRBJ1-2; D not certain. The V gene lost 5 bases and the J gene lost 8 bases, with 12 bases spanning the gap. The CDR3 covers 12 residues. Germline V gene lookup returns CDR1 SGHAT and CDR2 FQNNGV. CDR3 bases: TGTGCCAGCAGCCCGGGGTGGGTGGGCTACACCTTC. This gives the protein CASSPGWVGYTF. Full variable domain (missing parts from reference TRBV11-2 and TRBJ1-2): EAGVAQSPRYKIIEKRQSVAFWCNPISGHATLYWYQQILGQGPKLLIQFQNNGVVDDSQLPKDRFSAERLKGVDSTLKIQPAKLEDSAVYLCASSPGWVGYTFGSGTRLTVV.